A single sample is the source of the 21 T cell receptor beta chains below, sequenced in a study of blood T cell repertoires in COVID-19. The data were produced by immunoSEQ multiplex PCR, yet TCRdb's version contains in-frame clones alone and is incomplete. The sample holds about 76,000 clones, roughly 85% seen once. The sequenced material came from peripheral blood. These receptors were collected from a man aged 45 to 65 with COVID-19, enrolled during active disease.

This sequence joins TRBV5-6 and TRBJ1-5, with TRBD1 identical over 10 bases. The CDR3 runs to 17 residues. Germline assignment: CDR1 SGHDT and CDR2 YYEEEE. J was trimmed by 3 bases and V by 1 base; bases with no gene match: 7. CDR3 residues: CASSLYGTGVSNQPQHF. DNA of the CDR3: TGTGCCAGCAGCTTGTACGGGACAGGGGTCTCCAATCAGCCCCAGCATTTT.

The rearrangement uses TRBV3-1 (or the pseudogene TRBV3-2) and TRBJ1-1; 8 nucleotides agree with TRBD1. The length of the CDR3 is 12 residues. V lost 1 base to trimming and J lost 13 bases; unmatched junction nucleotides: 5. Germline lookup yields CDR1 LGHDT and CDR2 YNNKEL (reference sequence). In DNA, the CDR3 is TGTGCCAGCAGCCAAGGGACAGGGATGGGTTTCTTT. As protein: CASSQGTGMGFF.

The gene calls are TRBV28 and TRBJ1-5; D is possibly TRBD1 (5 bases). The CDR3 runs to 14 residues. Trimming took off 6 bases at V and 3 bases at J, with 12 bases between the two ends. Per germline, CDR1 MDHEN and CDR2 SYDVKM. The CDR3 spells CASRPTGFNQPQHF. The CDR3 DNA is TGTGCCAGCAGACCCACAGGTTTCAATCAGCCCCAGCATTTT.

The chain uses TRBV23-1 and TRBJ1-4; D remains unclear. TRBV23-1 is an ORF for which the function is uncertain. This CDR3 has 16 residues. The V and J ends lost 0 bases and 10 bases respectively, with 18 bases between them. The CDR3 sequence is CASSQSWTAGRLKLFF. Here the CDR3 DNA reads TGCGCCAGCAGTCAATCTTGGACGGCCGGGAGGTTAAAACTGTTTTTT.

J is TRBJ2-3 and V is TRBV4-1; 14 bases fit TRBD2. In germline, CDR1 is MGHRA, CDR2 YSYEKL. This CDR3 contains 18 residues. V lost 1 base and J lost 0; bases outside the gene matches: 3. CDR3 sequence (DNA): TGCGCCAGCAGCCAAGGGACTAGCGGGAGGAGGAGCACAGATACGCAGTATTTT. Protein: CASSQGTSGRRSTDTQYF.

The rearrangement uses TRBV30 and TRBJ1-1; a weak D match, TRBD1 (6 bases). CDR1 is GTSNPN and CDR2 is SVGIG in the germline V gene (reference sequence). Between the trimmed V and J ends, which lost 7 bases and 5 bases, there was a span of 17 bases. This CDR3 is 13 amino acids long. Here the CDR3 DNA reads TGTGCCTTGGACAGCCTAGGGGATACTGAAGCTTTCTTT. This codes for CALDSLGDTEAFF.

The chain recombines TRBV30 with TRBJ1-6; 10 positions agree with TRBD1. In germline, CDR1 is GTSNPN, CDR2 SVGIG (reference sequence). The CDR3 extends over 13 amino acids. CDR3 loop: CAGRGQGFGALHF. The CDR3 DNA sequence: TGTGCTGGAAGGGGACAGGGGTTCGGGGCCCTCCACTTT.

The genes are TRBV9 and TRBJ1-1; the D is unclear. Trimming shortened V by 3 bases and J by 4 bases, and 13 bases separated the two germline ends. Germline CDR1 and CDR2: SGDLS and YYNGEE. The CDR3 is 14 residues long. CDR3 DNA: TGTGCCAGCAGCGCGGTAACTCGGGGCACTGAAGCTTTCTTT. It is translated as CASSAVTRGTEAFF.

The chain uses TRBV29-1 and TRBJ2-7; TRBD1 agrees at 8 bases. This CDR3 has 16 amino acids. V lost 0 bases to trimming and J lost 6 bases; unmatched junction nucleotides: 13. CDR1 and CDR2 from the germline V gene are SQVTM and ANQGSEA. CDR3 amino acids: CSVEDSWQGASSEQYF. The DNA of the CDR3 is TGCAGCGTTGAAGATAGTTGGCAGGGGGCGTCATCCGAGCAGTACTTC.

The chain employs TRBV28 and TRBJ2-5; D is undetermined. Germline V gives CDR1 MDHEN, CDR2 SYDVKM. This CDR3 region has 13 residues. The V and J ends lost 7 bases and 5 bases respectively, with 14 bases between them. As DNA, the CDR3 is TGTGCCAGCACCGTCCCAGGATTGGAGACCCAGTACTTC. It codes for CASTVPGLETQYF.

V is TRBV11-2 and J is TRBJ2-2; a possible D gene is TRBD2 (5 bases). Germline V gene sequence: CDR1 SGHAT, CDR2 FQNNGV. Trimming removed 2 bases from V and 7 bases from J, with 17 bases in between. This CDR3 is built from 16 residues. The CDR3: CASSLQVSGIGGELFF. For the CDR3, the DNA is TGTGCCAGCAGCTTACAGGTTTCCGGGATAGGCGGGGAGCTGTTTTTT.

The CDR3 region is CASASGWTEAFF. In nucleotides, the CDR3 is TGTGCCAGCGCGTCGGGGTGGACTGAAGCTTTCTTT. V gene TRBV6-5 combines with J gene TRBJ1-1; D is unresolved. Germline CDR1 and CDR2: MNHEY and SVGAGI. The V end lost 8 bases, the J end lost 5 bases, and 12 bases lay between the germline ends. This CDR3 contains 12 residues.

This chain links TRBV4-1 with TRBJ1-6, with a weak D call TRBD1 (5 bases). The germline V gene encodes CDR1 MGHRA and CDR2 YSYEKL. The ends were cut back, 0 bases at V and 7 bases at J, with 10 bases in the middle. There are 15 residues in the CDR3. The DNA for the CDR3 is TGCGCCAGCAGCCAAGACGTTTGGGGCAATTCACCCCTCCACTTT. Its translation: CASSQDVWGNSPLHF.

This clone was seen a single time. The V and J genes are TRBV15 and TRBJ1-3; D not resolved. The germline V gene encodes CDR1 LNHNV and CDR2 YYDKDF (reference sequence). This CDR3 comprises 15 residues. V lost 1 base and J 0 bases, leaving 7 bases between the germline ends. CDR3: CATSRVALSGNTIYF. The DNA of the CDR3 is TGTGCCACCAGCAGAGTGGCCCTCTCTGGAAACACCATATATTTT.

The CDR3 here is CASSPLWAGDVTEQFF. As DNA, the CDR3 is TGTGCCAGTAGTCCCCTCTGGGCGGGAGATGTAACTGAGCAGTTCTTC. The rearrangement uses TRBV19 and TRBJ2-1, with TRBD2 identical over 7 bases. This CDR3 is built from 16 residues. Losses at the gene ends were 5 bases for V and 9 bases for J; bases not matched to a gene: 16. CDR1 and CDR2 (germline): LNHDA, SQIVND (reference sequence).

The CDR3 region has the DNA TGTGCCAGCAGCCAAGATCCACAGAAAAATACAGATACGCAGTATTTT. The encoded protein is CASSQDPQKNTDTQYF. The chain employs TRBV3-1 (or the pseudogene TRBV3-2) and TRBJ2-3; D is unclear. Trimming pared 0 bases from V and 3 bases from J, leaving 13 bases between. The CDR3 length is 16 residues. The germline gives CDR1 LGHDT, CDR2 YNNKEL (reference sequence).

The chain employs TRBV7-2 and TRBJ1-1; TRBD1 matches 7 bases. This CDR3 is 13 amino acids long. The ends lost 6 bases at V and 3 bases at J; junction bases unmatched: 4. Germline V CDR1 and CDR2: SGHTA, FQGNSA. Written as DNA, the CDR3 is TGTGCCAGCAGACCCGACAGGGACACTGAAGCTTTCTTT. This codes for CASRPDRDTEAFF. Variable domain in full (rest from reference TRBV7-2 and TRBJ1-1): GAGVSQSPSNKVTEKGKDVELRCDPISGHTALYWYRQSLGQGLEFLIYFQGNSAPDKSGLPSDRFSAERTGGSVSTLTIQRTQQEDSAVYLCASRPDRDTEAFFGQGTRLTVV.

V usage is TRBV4-2 and J usage is TRBJ1-1, with no clear D. V lost 0 bases to trimming and J lost 7 bases, with 9 bases between them. The CDR3 loop spans 13 amino acids. CDR1 is LGHNA, CDR2 YNFKEQ, per germline. The CDR3 DNA follows: TGTGCCAGCAGCCAAGATAAGACTAATGAAGCTTTCTTT. It codes for CASSQDKTNEAFF.

By sample share, this clone is medium-sized (0.01 to 0.1%). The rearrangement uses TRBV27 and TRBJ1-2; a possible D gene is TRBD1 (6 bases). CDR1 MNHEY and CDR2 SMNVEV come from the germline V gene (reference sequence). The CDR3 has 13 amino acids. Trimming left V 2 bases short and J 5 bases short, with 9 bases between. In DNA, the CDR3 is TGTGCCAGCAGTTTACTACAGGGTTATGGCTACACCTTC. It is translated as CASSLLQGYGYTF.

The chain carries TRBV30 and TRBJ2-3; D gene unclear. This CDR3 comprises 11 residues. V gave up 2 bases and J gave up 4 bases, with 4 bases separating them. Germline CDR1 and CDR2: GTSNPN and SVGIG (reference sequence). CDR3 nucleotides: TGTGCCTGGAGTCGGGCAGATACGCAGTATTTT. Its translation: CAWSRADTQYF.

The rearrangement joins TRBV2 to TRBJ2-4, with no clear D. CDR1 and CDR2 (germline): SNHLY, FYNNEI. Trimming removed 1 base at V and 0 bases at J, with 13 bases between. The length of the CDR3 is 17 residues. The CDR3 loop reads CASSEGSAFLAKNIQYF. CDR3 DNA: TGTGCCAGCAGTGAAGGTTCAGCGTTTCTAGCCAAAAACATTCAGTACTTC.